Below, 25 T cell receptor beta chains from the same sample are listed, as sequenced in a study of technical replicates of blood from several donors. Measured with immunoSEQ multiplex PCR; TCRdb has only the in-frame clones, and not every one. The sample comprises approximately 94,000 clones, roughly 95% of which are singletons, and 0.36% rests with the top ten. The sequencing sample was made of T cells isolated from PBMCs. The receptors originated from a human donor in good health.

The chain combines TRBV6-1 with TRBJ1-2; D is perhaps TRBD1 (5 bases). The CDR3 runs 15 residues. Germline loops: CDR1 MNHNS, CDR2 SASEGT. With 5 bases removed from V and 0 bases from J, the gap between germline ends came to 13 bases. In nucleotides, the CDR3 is TGTGCCAGCAGTTCGCGTTCGACAGCTAACTATGGCTACACCTTC. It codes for CASSSRSTANYGYTF.

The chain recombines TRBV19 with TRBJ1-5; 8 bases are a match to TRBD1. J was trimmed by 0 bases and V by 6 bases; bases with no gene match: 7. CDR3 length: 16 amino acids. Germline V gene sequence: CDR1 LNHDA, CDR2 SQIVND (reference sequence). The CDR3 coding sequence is TGTGCCAGTAGGGGACAGGAGTCTTATAGCAATCAGCCCCAGCATTTT. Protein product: CASRGQESYSNQPQHF.

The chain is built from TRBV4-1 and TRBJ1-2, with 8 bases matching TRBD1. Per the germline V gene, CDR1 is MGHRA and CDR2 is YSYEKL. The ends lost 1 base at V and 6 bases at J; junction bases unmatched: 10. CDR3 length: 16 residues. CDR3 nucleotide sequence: TGCGCCAGCAGCCAAGTAGGACAGGGCCTTAGAAATGGCTACACCTTC. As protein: CASSQVGQGLRNGYTF.

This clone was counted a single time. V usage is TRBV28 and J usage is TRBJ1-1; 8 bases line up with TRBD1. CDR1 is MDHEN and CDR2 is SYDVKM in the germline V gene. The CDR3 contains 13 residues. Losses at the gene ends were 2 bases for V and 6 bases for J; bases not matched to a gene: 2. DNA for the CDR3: TGTGCCAGCAGTTTACCAGGGGGCGCTGAAGCTTTCTTT. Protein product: CASSLPGGAEAFF.

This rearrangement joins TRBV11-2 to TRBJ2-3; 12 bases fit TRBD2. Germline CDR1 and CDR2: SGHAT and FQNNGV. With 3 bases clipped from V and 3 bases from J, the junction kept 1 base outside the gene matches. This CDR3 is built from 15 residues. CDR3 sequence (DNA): TGTGCCAGCAGCTTTACTAGCGGGAGGACAGATACGCAGTATTTT. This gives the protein CASSFTSGRTDTQYF.

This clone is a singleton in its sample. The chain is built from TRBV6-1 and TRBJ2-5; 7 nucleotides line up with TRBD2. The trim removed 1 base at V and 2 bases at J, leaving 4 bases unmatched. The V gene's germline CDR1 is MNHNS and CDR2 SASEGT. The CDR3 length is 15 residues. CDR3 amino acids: CASSEGRETQETQYF. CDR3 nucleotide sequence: TGTGCCAGCAGTGAAGGGCGGGAGACACAAGAGACCCAGTACTTC.

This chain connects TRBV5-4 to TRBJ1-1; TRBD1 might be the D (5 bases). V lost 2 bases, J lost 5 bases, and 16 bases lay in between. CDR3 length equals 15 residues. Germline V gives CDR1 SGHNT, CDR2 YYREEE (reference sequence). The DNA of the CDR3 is TGTGCCAGCAGCTTTGTCAGGGCAGGAATGACTGAAGCTTTCTTT. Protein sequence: CASSFVRAGMTEAFF.

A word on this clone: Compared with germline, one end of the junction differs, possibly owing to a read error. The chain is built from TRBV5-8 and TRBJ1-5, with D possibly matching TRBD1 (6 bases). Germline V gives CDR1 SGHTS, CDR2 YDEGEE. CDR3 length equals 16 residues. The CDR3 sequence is CASGFRDNYSNQPQHF. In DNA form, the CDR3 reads TGTGCCAGCGGCTTCCGGGACAACTATAGCAATCAGCCCCAGCATTTT.

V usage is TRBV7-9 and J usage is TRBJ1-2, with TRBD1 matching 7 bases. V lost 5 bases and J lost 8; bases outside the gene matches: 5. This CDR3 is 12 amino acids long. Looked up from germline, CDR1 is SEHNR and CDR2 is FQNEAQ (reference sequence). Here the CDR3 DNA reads TGTGCCAGCAGCCCAGGGGGGATCGGCTACACCTTC. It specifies CASSPGGIGYTF.

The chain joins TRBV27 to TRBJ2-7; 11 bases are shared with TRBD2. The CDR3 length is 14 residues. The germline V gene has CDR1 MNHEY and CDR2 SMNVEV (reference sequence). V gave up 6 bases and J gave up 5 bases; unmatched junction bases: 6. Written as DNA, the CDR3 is TGTGCCAGCAGACTAGCGGGAGAGGTCCACGAGCAGTACTTC. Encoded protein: CASRLAGEVHEQYF.

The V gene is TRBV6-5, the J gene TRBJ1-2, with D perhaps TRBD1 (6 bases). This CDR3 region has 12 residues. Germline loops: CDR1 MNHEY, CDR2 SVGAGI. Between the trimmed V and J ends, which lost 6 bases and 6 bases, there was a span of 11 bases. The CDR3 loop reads CASSLGTNGYTF. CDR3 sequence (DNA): TGTGCCAGCAGCCTAGGGACAAATGGCTACACCTTC.

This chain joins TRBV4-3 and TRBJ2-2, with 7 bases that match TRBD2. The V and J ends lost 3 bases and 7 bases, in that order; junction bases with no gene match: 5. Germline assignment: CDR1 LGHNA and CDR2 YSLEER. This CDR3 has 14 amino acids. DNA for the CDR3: TGCGCCAGCAGCCACTGGGAGGGTGACGGGGAGCTGTTTTTT. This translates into CASSHWEGDGELFF.

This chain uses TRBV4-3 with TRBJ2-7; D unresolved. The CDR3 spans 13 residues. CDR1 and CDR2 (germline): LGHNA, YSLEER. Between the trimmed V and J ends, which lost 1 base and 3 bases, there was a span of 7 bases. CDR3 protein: CASSQALLYEQYF. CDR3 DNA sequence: TGCGCCAGCAGCCAAGCGCTACTCTACGAGCAGTACTTC.

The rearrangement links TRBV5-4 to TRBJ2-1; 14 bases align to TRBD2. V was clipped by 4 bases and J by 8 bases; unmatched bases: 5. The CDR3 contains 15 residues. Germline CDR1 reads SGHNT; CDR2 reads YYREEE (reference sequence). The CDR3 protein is CASSVGLAGVHEQFF. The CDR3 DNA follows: TGTGCCAGCAGCGTGGGACTAGCGGGAGTCCATGAGCAGTTCTTC.

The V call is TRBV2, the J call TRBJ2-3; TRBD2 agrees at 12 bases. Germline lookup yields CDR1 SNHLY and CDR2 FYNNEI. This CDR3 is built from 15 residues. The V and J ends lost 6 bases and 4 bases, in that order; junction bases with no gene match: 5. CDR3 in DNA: TGTGCCAGCAGCCCGACTAGCGGGAGCGCAGATACGCAGTATTTT. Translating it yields CASSPTSGSADTQYF.

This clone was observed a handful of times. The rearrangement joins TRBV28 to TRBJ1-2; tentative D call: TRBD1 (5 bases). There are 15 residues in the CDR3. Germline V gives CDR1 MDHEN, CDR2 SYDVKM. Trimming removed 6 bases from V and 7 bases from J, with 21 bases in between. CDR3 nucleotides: TGTGCCAGCAGCGGCGGGGACGGGCCTTATAGTGGCTACACCTTC. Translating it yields CASSGGDGPYSGYTF.

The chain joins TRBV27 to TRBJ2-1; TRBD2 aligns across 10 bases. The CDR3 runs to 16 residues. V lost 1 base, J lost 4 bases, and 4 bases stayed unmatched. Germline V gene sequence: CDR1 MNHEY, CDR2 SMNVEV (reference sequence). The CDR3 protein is CASSLFLAGDYNEQFF. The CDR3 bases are TGTGCCAGCAGTTTATTCCTAGCGGGGGATTACAATGAGCAGTTCTTC.

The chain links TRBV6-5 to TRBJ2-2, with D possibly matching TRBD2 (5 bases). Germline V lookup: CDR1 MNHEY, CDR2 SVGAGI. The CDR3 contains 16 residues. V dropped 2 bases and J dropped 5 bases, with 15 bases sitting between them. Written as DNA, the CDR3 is TGTGCCAGCAGTTACGTCACCGGAGGTTCTACCGGGGAGCTGTTTTTT. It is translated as CASSYVTGGSTGELFF.

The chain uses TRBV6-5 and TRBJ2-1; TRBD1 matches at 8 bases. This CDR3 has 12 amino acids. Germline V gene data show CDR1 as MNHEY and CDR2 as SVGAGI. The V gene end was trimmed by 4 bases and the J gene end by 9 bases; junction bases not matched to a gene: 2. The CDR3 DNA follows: TGTGCCAGCAGTTTAGACAGGGGTGAGCAGTTCTTC. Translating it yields CASSLDRGEQFF.

The CDR3 reads CASSRQGSQLEGYTF. The CDR3 region has the DNA TGTGCCAGTAGTAGGCAGGGTTCCCAGCTGGAGGGCTACACCTTC. The chain has TRBV19 and TRBJ1-2, with D perhaps matching TRBD1 (5 bases). V lost 4 bases and J lost 8, with 20 bases in between. CDR3 length: 15 residues. CDR1 and CDR2 from the germline V gene are LNHDA and SQIVND (reference sequence).

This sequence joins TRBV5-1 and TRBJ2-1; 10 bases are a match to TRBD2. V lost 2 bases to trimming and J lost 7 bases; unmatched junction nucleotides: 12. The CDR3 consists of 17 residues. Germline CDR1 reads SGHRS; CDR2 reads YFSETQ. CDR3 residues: CASSFTWASGRGNEQFF. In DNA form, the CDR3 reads TGCGCCAGCAGCTTTACTTGGGCTAGCGGGAGAGGAAATGAGCAGTTCTTC. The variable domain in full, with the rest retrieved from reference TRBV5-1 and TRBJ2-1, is KAGVTQTPRYLIKTRGQQVTLSCSPISGHRSVSWYQQTPGQGLQFLFEYFSETQRNKGNFPGRFSGRQFSNSRSEMNVSTLELGDSALYLCASSFTWASGRGNEQFFGPGTRLTVL.

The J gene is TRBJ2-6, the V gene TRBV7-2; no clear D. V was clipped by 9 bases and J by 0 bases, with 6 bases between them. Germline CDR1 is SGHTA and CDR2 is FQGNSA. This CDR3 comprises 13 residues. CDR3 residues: CASKHSGANVLTF. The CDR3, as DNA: TGTGCCAGTAAGCACTCTGGGGCCAACGTCCTGACTTTC.

The CDR3 coding sequence is TGTGCCAGCAGAGGAATCAAGGGACTAGCGGGAGAAAGAGGAGAGACCCAGTACTTC. Protein: CASRGIKGLAGERGETQYF. The chain joins TRBV2 to TRBJ2-5; 14 bases map to TRBD2. The CDR3 is made up of 19 amino acids. V lost 6 bases to trimming and J lost 4 bases; unmatched junction nucleotides: 16. The germline gives CDR1 SNHLY, CDR2 FYNNEI.

The DNA for the CDR3 is TGTGCCAGCAGTTTCCCCGCAGGGACAGGGAGCAGCAATCAGCCCCAGCATTTT. Translation: CASSFPAGTGSSNQPQHF. This chain uses TRBV28 with TRBJ1-5, with 9 bases matching TRBD1. This CDR3 spans 18 amino acids. Germline CDR1 and CDR2: MDHEN and SYDVKM. The ends lost 3 bases at V and 1 base at J; junction bases unmatched: 10. The variable domain in full, with the rest retrieved from reference TRBV28 and TRBJ1-5, is DVKVTQSSRYLVKRTGEKVFLECVQDMDHENMFWYRQDPGLGLRLIYFSYDVKMKEKGDIPEGYSVSREKKERFSLILESASTNQTSMYLCASSFPAGTGSSNQPQHFGDGTRLSIL.

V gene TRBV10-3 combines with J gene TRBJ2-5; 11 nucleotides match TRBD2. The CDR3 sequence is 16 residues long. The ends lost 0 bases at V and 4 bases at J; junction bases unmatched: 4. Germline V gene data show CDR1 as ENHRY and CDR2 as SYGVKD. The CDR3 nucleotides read TGTGCCATCAGTGAGTCGACTAGCGGGGCCCGAGAGACCCAGTACTTC. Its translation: CAISESTSGARETQYF.